The present TCR beta chain was sequenced within a study of control samples from healthy donors and cancer patients. Profiled with immunoSEQ multiplex PCR; TCRdb holds only in-frame clones, not every one. The sample has some 140,000 clones; around 92% are singletons. V shed 6 bases and J 5 bases; nucleotides not matched to a gene: 6. This CDR3 contains 13 residues. CDR1 is SQVTM, CDR2 ANQGSEA, per germline. Source material: PBMCs. The J gene is TRBJ2-1, the V gene TRBV29-1, with TRBD2 matching over 8 bases. The receptor was derived from a man aged 50 or older with head and neck cancer. The CDR3 nucleotides are TGCAGCGTACGGACTAGCCACCACAATGAGCAGTTCTTC. This translates into CSVRTSHHNEQFF.